The present entry profiles one TCR beta chain with its context. Its antigen is unknown. V was trimmed by 0 bases and J by 8 bases, leaving 8 bases between them. Germline assignment: CDR1 SGHRS and CDR2 YFSETQ. The CDR3 covers 13 residues. Via the markers CD45RO/CCR7/CD25/CD127/CD95/CD27, stem cell-like memory, regulatory, central memory and naive CD4+ cells were sorted. Every isolated RNA sample was fully reverse transcribed, so sequencing captured expressed TCRB transcripts. Measured with immunoSEQ multiplex PCR; TCRdb has only the in-frame clones, and not every one. The data contain 500,000 to 650,000 clones, around 12% of them singletons. This record comes from a study of beta chain features in type 1 diabetes. Overall study results and limits: TCRB CDR3s from Type 1 diabetes patients were moderately but significantly shorter in all four CD4+ subsets. It was possible that PCR favored shorter templates, equally so in patients and controls. Reduced insertions and increased deletions marked VDJ junctions in type 1 diabetes patients.

The specimen was naive CD4+ T cells from blood. This chain links TRBV5-1 with TRBJ2-2, with no clear D. This sequence originates from a man younger than 40 with type 1 diabetes. CDR3 sequence: CASSLDPGGELFF. CDR3 nucleotides: TGCGCCAGCAGCTTGGACCCCGGAGGGGAGCTGTTTTTT.